Listed below are T cell receptor beta chains from one sample, sequenced in a study of blood T cells in healthy people across ages. TCRdb reprocessed the 5' RACE reads with MiXCR, giving one entry per CDR3 protein. The sample records under 1,100,000 distinct CDR3 sequences, roughly 24% being singletons. A further study also used this sample, focusing on T cells of mothers and their children.

The material sequenced was blood. The receptor source for this set is a girl aged 2 to 10 in good health. The conserved cysteine and the conserved F or W are not part of the CDR3 here. Each record gives: CDR3 protein, V gene, J gene.

AISVGNAEAF	TRBV10-3	TRBJ1-1
ASSFPPQVPFSGANVLT	TRBV5-1	TRBJ2-6
AISDGRGTSGYEQY	TRBV10-3	TRBJ2-7
ASSLNSALQETQY	TRBV5-8	TRBJ2-5
ASSPRTAPFYGYT	TRBV2	TRBJ1-2
ASRETAYEQY	TRBV28	TRBJ2-7
ASSYLNPDNEQF	TRBV6-5	TRBJ2-1
ASSFMFGGGSETQY	TRBV7-2	TRBJ2-5
ASGFGSVGYNEQF	TRBV12-5	TRBJ2-1
ASSPDRGRTEAF	TRBV7-9	TRBJ1-1
SARWAGRGYT	TRBV20-1	TRBJ1-2
ASRREVGETQY	TRBV2	TRBJ2-5
ASRSSGGDTGELF	TRBV6-5	TRBJ2-2
ASSLSTNYGYT	TRBV27	TRBJ1-2
SARDQGSSGKLF	TRBV20-1	TRBJ1-4
ASSQVSRAGWHQETQY	TRBV3-1	TRBJ2-5
ASSHRLSLA	TRBV28	TRBJ2-7
ASSILGGNLYYNEQF	TRBV5-6	-
ASSQERDRTGEYNEQF	TRBV4-3	TRBJ2-1
ASSLGLLAGPSYEQY	TRBV7-2	TRBJ2-7
ASSLGVIQETQY	TRBV5-1	TRBJ2-5
ASSQDRDFSGEQY	TRBV3-1	TRBJ2-7
ATRGMKGTEAF	TRBV24-1	TRBJ1-1
ATSDLTSGKLF	TRBV24-1	TRBJ1-4
ASSRDRIGKLF	TRBV3-1	TRBJ1-4
SAKDGYT	TRBV20-1	TRBJ1-2
ASSQEDRSYNEQF	TRBV4-1	-
ASNPTYQETQY	TRBV6-1	TRBJ2-5
ASNKYSYEQY	TRBV5-6	TRBJ2-7
TSSPGQGGLF	TRBV6-6	TRBJ2-2
ASRGYNEQS	TRBV12-3/TRBV12-4	TRBJ2-1
ASSQPGLATYEQY	TRBV3-1	TRBJ2-7
ASTETNSYEQY	TRBV28	TRBJ2-7
ASSPRGSYEQF	TRBV7-3	-
SVELAGEQQETQY	TRBV29-1	TRBJ2-5
ASSQRDKETQY	TRBV7-9	TRBJ2-5
ASSLAAPGLKNIQY	TRBV7-2	TRBJ2-4
VSSVAQQAPSYEQY	TRBV9	TRBJ2-7
ASSPLTGWTGELF	TRBV4-1	TRBJ2-2
ASSLGERPNEKLF	TRBV5-1	TRBJ1-4
ASSPFSDLKEQF	TRBV3-1	TRBJ2-1
ASSPGITFQETQY	TRBV7-9	TRBJ2-5
ASNLPGLDTQY	TRBV6-1	TRBJ2-3
ASSAPVPGETQY	TRBV5-6	-
ASSFPNRESSSGNTIY	TRBV7-2	TRBJ1-3
SARDSLNYGYT	TRBV20-1	TRBJ1-2
ASSLDLLSEQF	TRBV28	-